What follows describes a single T cell receptor (beta chain). The source of the sample is a study of blood T cell repertoires in COVID-19. Study-wide background: COVID-19 samples from acute and convalescent phases originated in the United States, Italy and Spain. The analysed material was cDNA or gDNA that came from T cells, B-cell-depleted T cells, or PBMCs.

Germline V lookup: CDR1 SGHVS, CDR2 FQNEAQ. The CDR3 has 14 amino acids. V lost 1 base to trimming and J lost 2 bases; unmatched junction nucleotides: 2. Study processing details: Using reference gene primer amplification, nucleated cell counts were estimated. TCRdb keeps only in-frame clones here, not all; method: immunoSEQ multiplex PCR. V and J calls and clone size follow that table, whereas D and trimming were derived from the DNA. The sample shows about 320,000 clones, 85% of them seen only once. Within the 2 weeks before study entry, each person in the exposed group met a COVID-19 case. The specimen sequenced was PBMCs or T cells enriched from blood (not recorded which). The J gene is TRBJ2-7, the V gene TRBV7-8, with 7 bases fitting TRBD1. The sequence came from a woman aged 25 to 39 who had been exposed to COVID-19. Here the CDR3 reads CASSLEGTAYEQYF. The CDR3 coding sequence is TGTGCCAGCAGCTTAGAAGGGACAGCCTACGAGCAGTACTTC.